These 2 T cell receptor beta chains came from one sample sequenced in a study of blood T cell repertoires in COVID-19. Produced via immunoSEQ multiplex PCR; TCRdb's table is partial and in-frame only. The table shows fewer than 130,000 clones, with nearly 90% occurring only once. The sample was peripheral blood. The receptors derive from a human donor in a cohort sampled during active COVID-19.

The chain is built from TRBV7-3 and TRBJ2-3; 10 bases align to TRBD2. This CDR3 has 15 residues. Germline CDR1 reads SGHTA; CDR2 reads FQGTGA. Unmatched junction bases numbered 8, after V lost 5 bases and J lost 6 bases. CDR3 sequence reads: CASSQLAGISDTQYF. CDR3 nucleotides: TGTGCCAGCAGCCAACTAGCGGGAATTTCTGATACGCAGTATTTT.

This clone was recorded once. This chain uses TRBV5-1 with TRBJ1-2, with TRBD1 matching 12 bases. Losses at the gene ends were 4 bases for V and 6 bases for J; bases not matched to a gene: 13. This CDR3 is 17 amino acids long. Germline CDR1 and CDR2: SGHRS and YFSETQ. The CDR3 sequence: CASSPRAPGQGADGYTF. The CDR3 DNA follows: TGCGCCAGCAGCCCAAGGGCCCCGGGACAGGGGGCTGATGGCTACACCTTC.